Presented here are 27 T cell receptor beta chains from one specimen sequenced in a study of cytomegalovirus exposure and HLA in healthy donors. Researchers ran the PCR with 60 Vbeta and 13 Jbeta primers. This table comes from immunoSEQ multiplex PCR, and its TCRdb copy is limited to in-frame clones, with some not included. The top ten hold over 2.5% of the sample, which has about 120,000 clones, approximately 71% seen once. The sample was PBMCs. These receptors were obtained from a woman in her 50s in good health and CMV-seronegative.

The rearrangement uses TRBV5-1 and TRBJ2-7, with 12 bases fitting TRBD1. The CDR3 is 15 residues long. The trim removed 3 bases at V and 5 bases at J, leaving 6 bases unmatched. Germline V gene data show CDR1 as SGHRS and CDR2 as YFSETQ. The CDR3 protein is CASSWGDRGRDEQYF. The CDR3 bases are TGCGCCAGCAGCTGGGGGGACAGGGGGCGAGACGAGCAGTACTTC. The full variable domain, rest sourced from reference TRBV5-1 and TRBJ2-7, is KAGVTQTPRYLIKTRGQQVTLSCSPISGHRSVSWYQQTPGQGLQFLFEYFSETQRNKGNFPGRFSGRQFSNSRSEMNVSTLELGDSALYLCASSWGDRGRDEQYFGPGTRLTVT.

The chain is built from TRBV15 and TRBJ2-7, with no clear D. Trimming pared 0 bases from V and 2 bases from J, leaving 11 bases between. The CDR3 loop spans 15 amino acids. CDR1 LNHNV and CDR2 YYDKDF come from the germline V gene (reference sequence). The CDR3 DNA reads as TGTGCCACCAGCAGAGATAGTTCTGGTCCCTACGAGCAGTACTTC. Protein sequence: CATSRDSSGPYEQYF.

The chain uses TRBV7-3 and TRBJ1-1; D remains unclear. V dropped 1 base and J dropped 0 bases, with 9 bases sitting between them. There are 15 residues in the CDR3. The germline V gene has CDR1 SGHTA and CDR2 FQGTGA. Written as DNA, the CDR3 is TGTGCCAGCAGCTTAAGCGGGGTCATGAACACTGAAGCTTTCTTT. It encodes CASSLSGVMNTEAFF.

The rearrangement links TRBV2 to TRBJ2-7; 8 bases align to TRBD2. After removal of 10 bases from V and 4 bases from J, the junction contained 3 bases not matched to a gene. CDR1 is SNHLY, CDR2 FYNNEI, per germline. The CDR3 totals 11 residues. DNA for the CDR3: TGTGCCACACGACTAGCGTACGAGCAGTACTTC. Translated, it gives CATRLAYEQYF.

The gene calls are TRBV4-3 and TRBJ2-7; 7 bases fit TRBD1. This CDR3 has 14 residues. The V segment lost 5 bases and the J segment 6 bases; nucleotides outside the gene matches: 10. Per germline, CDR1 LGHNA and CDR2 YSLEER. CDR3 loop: CASSGRQGSSEQYF. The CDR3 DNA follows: TGCGCCAGCAGCGGGCGACAGGGCTCTAGCGAGCAGTACTTC.

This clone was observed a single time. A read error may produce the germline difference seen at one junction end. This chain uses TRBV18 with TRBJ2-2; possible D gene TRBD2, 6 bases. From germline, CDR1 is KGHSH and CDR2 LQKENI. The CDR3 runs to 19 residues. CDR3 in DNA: TGTGCCAGCCCACCAGAGGCAAGAATAGCGGACCGAGGGACCGGGGAGCTGTTTTTT. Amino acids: CASPPEARIADRGTGELFF.

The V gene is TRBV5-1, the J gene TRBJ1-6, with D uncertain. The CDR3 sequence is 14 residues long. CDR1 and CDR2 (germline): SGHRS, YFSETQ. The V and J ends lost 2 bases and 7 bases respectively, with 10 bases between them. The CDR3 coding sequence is TGCGCCAGCAGCTTTGGTCAGTCGAATTCACCCCTCCACTTT. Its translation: CASSFGQSNSPLHF.

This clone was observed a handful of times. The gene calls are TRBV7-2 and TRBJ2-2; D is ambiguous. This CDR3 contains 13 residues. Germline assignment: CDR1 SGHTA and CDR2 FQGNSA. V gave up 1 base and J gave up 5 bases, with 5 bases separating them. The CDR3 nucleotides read TGTGCCAGCAGCTTAGAGAGGACCGGGGAGCTGTTTTTT. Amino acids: CASSLERTGELFF.

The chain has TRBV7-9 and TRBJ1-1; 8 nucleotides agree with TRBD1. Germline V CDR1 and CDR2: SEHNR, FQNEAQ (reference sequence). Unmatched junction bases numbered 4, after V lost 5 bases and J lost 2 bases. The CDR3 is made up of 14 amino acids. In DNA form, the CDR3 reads TGTGCCAGCAGCCAGGGGGCGCACAACACTGAAGCTTTCTTT. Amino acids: CASSQGAHNTEAFF.

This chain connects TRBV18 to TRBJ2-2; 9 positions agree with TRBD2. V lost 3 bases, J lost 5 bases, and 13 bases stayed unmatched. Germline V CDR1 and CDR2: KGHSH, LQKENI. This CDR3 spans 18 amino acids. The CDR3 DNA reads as TGTGCCAGCTCACCTCAACAGGCGGGAGGGCCCTCGACCGGGGAGCTGTTTTTT. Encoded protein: CASSPQQAGGPSTGELFF.

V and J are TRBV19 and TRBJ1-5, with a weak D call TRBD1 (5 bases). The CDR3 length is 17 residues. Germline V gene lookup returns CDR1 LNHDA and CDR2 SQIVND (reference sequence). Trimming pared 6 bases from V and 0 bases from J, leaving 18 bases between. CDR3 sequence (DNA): TGTGCCAGTAGACCCCCGGGTTGGGGGGTTAGCAATCAGCCCCAGCATTTT. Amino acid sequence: CASRPPGWGVSNQPQHF. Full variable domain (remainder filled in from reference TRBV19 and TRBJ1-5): DGGITQSPKYLFRKEGQNVTLSCEQNLNHDAMYWYRQDPGQGLRLIYYSQIVNDFQKGDIAEGYSVSREKKESFPLTVTSAQKNPTAFYLCASRPPGWGVSNQPQHFGDGTRLSIL.

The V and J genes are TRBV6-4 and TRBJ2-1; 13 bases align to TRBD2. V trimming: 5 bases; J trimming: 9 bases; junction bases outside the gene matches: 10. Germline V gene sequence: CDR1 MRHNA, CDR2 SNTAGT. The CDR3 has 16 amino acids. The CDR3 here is CASSKTGTSGIREQFF. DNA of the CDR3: TGTGCCAGCAGTAAAACCGGGACTAGCGGGATTCGTGAGCAGTTCTTC.

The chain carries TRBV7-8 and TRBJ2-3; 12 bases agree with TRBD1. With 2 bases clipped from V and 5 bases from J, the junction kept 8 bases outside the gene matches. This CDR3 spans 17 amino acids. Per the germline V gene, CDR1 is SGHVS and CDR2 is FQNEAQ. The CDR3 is CASSLFGTGGAKDTQYF. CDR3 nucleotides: TGTGCCAGCAGCTTATTCGGGACAGGGGGCGCGAAAGATACGCAGTATTTT.

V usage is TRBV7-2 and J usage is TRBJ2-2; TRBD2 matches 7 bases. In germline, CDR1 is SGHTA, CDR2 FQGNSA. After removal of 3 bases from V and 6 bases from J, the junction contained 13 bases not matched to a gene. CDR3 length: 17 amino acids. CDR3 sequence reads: CASSLFPSGRTAGELFF. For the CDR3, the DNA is TGTGCCAGCAGCTTGTTTCCTAGCGGAAGGACGGCCGGGGAGCTGTTTTTT. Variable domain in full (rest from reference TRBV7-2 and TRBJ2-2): GAGVSQSPSNKVTEKGKDVELRCDPISGHTALYWYRQSLGQGLEFLIYFQGNSAPDKSGLPSDRFSAERTGGSVSTLTIQRTQQEDSAVYLCASSLFPSGRTAGELFFGEGSRLTVL.

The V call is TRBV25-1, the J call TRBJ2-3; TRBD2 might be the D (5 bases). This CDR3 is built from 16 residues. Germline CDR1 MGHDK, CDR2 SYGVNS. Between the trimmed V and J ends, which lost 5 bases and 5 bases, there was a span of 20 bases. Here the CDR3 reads CASSYRLPLGEDTQYF. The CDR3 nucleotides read TGTGCCAGCAGTTACCGTCTTCCCCTGGGAGAAGATACGCAGTATTTT.

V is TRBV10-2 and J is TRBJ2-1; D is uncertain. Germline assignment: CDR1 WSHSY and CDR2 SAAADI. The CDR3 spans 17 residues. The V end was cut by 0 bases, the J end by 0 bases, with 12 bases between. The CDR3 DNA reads TGCGCCAGCAGTGAGTCCGGATGGGCCTCCTCCTACAATGAGCAGTTCTTC. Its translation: CASSESGWASSYNEQFF.

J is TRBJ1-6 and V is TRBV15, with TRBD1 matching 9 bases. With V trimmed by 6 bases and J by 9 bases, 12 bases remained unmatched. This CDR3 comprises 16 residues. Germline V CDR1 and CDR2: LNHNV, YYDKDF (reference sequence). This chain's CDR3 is CATSRDREPLFSPLHF. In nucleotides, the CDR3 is TGTGCCACCAGTCGGGACAGGGAACCCTTGTTTTCACCCCTCCACTTT.

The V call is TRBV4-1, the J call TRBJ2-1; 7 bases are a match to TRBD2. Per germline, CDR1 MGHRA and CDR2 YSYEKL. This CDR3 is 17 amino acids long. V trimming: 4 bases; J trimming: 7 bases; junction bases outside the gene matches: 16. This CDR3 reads CASSPVLLATYSNEQFF. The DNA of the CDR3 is TGCGCCAGCAGCCCCGTTCTACTAGCGACCTACAGTAATGAGCAGTTCTTC.

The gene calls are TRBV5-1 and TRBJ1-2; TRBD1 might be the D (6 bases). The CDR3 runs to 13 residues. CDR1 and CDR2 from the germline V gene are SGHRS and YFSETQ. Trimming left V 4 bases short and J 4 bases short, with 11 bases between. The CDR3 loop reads CASSPTGPYGYTF. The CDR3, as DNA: TGCGCCAGCAGCCCAACAGGGCCCTATGGCTACACCTTC.

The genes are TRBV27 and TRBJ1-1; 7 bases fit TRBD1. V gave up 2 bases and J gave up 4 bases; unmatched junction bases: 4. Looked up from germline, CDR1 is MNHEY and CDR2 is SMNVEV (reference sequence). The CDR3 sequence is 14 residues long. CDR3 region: CASSLRQGSTEAFF. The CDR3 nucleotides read TGTGCCAGCAGTTTAAGACAGGGAAGCACTGAAGCTTTCTTT.

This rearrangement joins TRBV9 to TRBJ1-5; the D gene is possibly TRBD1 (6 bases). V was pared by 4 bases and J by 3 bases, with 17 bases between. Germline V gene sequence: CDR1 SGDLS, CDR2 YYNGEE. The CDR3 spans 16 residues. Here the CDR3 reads CASSPRSTGPNQPQHF. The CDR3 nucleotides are TGTGCCAGCAGCCCGAGATCGACAGGACCCAATCAGCCCCAGCATTTT.

The CDR3 sequence is CASSAEGADTQYF. In nucleotides, the CDR3 is TGTGCCAGCAGTGCAGAGGGTGCAGATACGCAGTATTTT. The chain recombines TRBV6-4 with TRBJ2-3; D possibly corresponds to TRBD2 (5 bases). Germline CDR1 MRHNA, CDR2 SNTAGT. The CDR3 extends over 13 amino acids. Trimming removed 4 bases at V and 4 bases at J, with 9 bases between.

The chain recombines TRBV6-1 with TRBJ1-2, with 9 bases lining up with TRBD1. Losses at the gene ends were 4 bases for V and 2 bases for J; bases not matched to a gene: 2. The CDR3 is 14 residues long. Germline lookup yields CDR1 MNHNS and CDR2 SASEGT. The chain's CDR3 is CASSGGQGNYGYTF. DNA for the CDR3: TGTGCCAGCAGTGGCGGACAGGGGAACTATGGCTACACCTTC.

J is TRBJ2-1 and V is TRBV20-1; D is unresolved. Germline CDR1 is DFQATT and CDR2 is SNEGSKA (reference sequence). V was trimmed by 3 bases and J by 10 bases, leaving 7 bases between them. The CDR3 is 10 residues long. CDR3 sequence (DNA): TGCAGTGCTAGGTCTCAGGAGCAGTTCTTC. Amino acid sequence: CSARSQEQFF.

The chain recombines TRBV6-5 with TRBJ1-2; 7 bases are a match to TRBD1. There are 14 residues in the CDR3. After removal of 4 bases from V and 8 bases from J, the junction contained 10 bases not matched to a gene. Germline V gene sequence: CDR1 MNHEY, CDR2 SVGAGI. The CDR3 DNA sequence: TGTGCCAGCAGTTCCCCCCGACAGGGTTGGGGCTACACCTTC. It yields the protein CASSSPRQGWGYTF.

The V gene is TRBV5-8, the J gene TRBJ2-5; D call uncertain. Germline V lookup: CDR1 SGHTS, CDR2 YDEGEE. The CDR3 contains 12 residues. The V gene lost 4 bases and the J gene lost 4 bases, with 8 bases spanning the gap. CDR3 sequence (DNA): TGTGCCAGCAGCATGACACGAGAGACCCAGTACTTC. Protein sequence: CASSMTRETQYF.

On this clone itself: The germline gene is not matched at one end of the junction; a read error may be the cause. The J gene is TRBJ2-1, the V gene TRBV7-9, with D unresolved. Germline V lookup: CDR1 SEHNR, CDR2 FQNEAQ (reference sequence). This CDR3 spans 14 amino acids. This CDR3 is CSSSLDGSLGEQFF. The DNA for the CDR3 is TGTTCCAGCAGCTTAGACGGTAGCTTGGGTGAGCAGTTCTTC.